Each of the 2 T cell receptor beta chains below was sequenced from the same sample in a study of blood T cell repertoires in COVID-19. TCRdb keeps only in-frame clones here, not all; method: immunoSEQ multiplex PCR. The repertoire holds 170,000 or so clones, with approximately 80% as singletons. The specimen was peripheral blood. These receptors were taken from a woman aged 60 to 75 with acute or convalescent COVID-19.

CDR3 bases: TGTGCCAGCAGACCATTTAGGAACACTGAAGCTTTCTTT. Amino acids: CASRPFRNTEAFF. This chain links TRBV6-5 with TRBJ1-1; D gene uncertain. CDR3 size: 13 residues. Germline CDR1 is MNHEY and CDR2 is SVGAGI. The germline V and J ends were trimmed by 6 bases and 1 base, with 9 bases remaining between them.

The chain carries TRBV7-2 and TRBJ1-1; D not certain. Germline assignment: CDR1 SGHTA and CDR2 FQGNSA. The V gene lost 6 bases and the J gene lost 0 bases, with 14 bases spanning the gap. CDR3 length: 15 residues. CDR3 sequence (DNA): TGTGCCAGCAGGAGGCACGGGGAGCTGAACACTGAAGCTTTCTTT. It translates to CASRRHGELNTEAFF.